This T cell receptor (beta chain) came from a study of beta chain features in type 1 diabetes. Trimming removed 6 bases from V and 1 base from J, with 16 bases in between. Germline assignment: CDR1 MDHEN and CDR2 SYDVKM. This CDR3 has 15 residues. Sequenced material consisted of expressed TCRB transcripts (all of the isolated RNA was reverse transcribed). About 3.6 million reads were obtained on average from naive, central memory and regulatory T cell samples. The assay was immunoSEQ multiplex PCR, and TCRdb's table has in-frame clones only and misses some. The sample consists of 200,000 to 250,000 clones, 16% of them appearing once. General observations from the study: Significant though moderate, a shortening of TCRB CDR3s appeared in all four CD4+ subsets of Type 1 diabetes patients. In comparison with healthy donors, patients had naive, central memory and Treg TCRB repertoires that appeared more similar.

As for this clone: Its target is unknown.

One heparinised blood draw averaging around 100 mL was given by each donor. The clonotype comes from a man between 25 and 39 years old with type 1 diabetes. The sequencing sample was made of naive CD4+ T cells from blood. The rearrangement joins TRBV28 to TRBJ2-7; D unclear. The CDR3 spells CASRPQSSGSYEQYF. The CDR3 DNA sequence: TGTGCCAGCAGACCGCAAAGTTCAGGTTCCTACGAGCAGTACTTC. Based on the CDR3 plus reference TRBV28 and TRBJ2-7, the full variable domain is DVKVTQSSRYLVKRTGEKVFLECVQDMDHENMFWYRQDPGLGLRLIYFSYDVKMKEKGDIPEGYSVSREKKERFSLILESASTNQTSMYLCASRPQSSGSYEQYFGPGTRLTVT.